This T cell receptor (beta chain) was sequenced for a study of blood T cells in healthy people across ages. This clonotype occurred a few times. Through a sample-barcoded 5' primer and a J-beta primer mix, a second PCR was run for about 7 to 12 cycles. TCRdb reanalysed the 5' RACE reads using MiXCR and keeps one entry per CDR3 protein. The sample consists of about 970,000 distinct CDR3 sequences, 51% of them appearing once. Sequencing used blood. This receptor was identified in a woman aged 60-75 years in good health.

The CDR3 here is CASSEYRGLAKNIQYF. DNA of the CDR3: TGTGCCAGCAGTGAATACCGCGGCTTAGCCAAAAACATTCAGTACTTC. This chain connects TRBV25-1 to TRBJ2-4; D uncertain. The V end was cut by 0 bases, the J end by 0 bases, with 9 bases between. The V gene's germline CDR1 is MGHDK and CDR2 SYGVNS. The CDR3 loop spans 16 amino acids.